These 26 T cell receptor beta chains share one sample of origin, sequenced in a study of immune cell composition in non-small cell lung cancer. The repertoire was sequenced with immunoSEQ multiplex PCR; TCRdb's copy has only in-frame clones and lacks some. The table shows 8,000 or so clones, with roughly three quarters occurring only once. The specimen sequenced was lung tumor tissue. Receptor source: a human donor with non-small cell lung cancer.

This rearrangement joins TRBV7-9 to TRBJ1-2, with 8 positions matching TRBD1. V shed 5 bases, J shed 4 bases, and the junction held 6 bases outside the gene matches. There are 14 residues in the CDR3. The germline V gene encodes CDR1 SEHNR and CDR2 FQNEAQ (reference sequence). CDR3: CASSRQGSIYGYTF. The CDR3 nucleotides are TGTGCCAGCAGCCGACAGGGGTCCATCTATGGCTACACCTTC. Full variable domain (rest looked up from reference TRBV7-9 and TRBJ1-2): DTGVSQNPRHKITKRGQNVTFRCDPISEHNRLYWYRQTLGQGPEFLTYFQNEAQLEKSRLLSDRFSAERPKGSFSTLEIQRTEQGDSAMYLCASSRQGSIYGYTFGSGTRLTVV.

This clone was observed a single time. The chain combines TRBV7-9 with TRBJ1-1, with 8 positions matching TRBD1. CDR1 and CDR2 (germline): SEHNR, FQNEAQ (reference sequence). The ends lost 4 bases at V and 6 bases at J; junction bases unmatched: 7. This CDR3 is 14 amino acids long. The CDR3: CASSSGQGKAEAFF. The DNA for the CDR3 is TGTGCCAGCAGCTCAGGACAGGGAAAGGCTGAAGCTTTCTTT.

The V call is TRBV11-2, the J call TRBJ1-2, with 7 bases that match TRBD1. The germline V gene has CDR1 SGHAT and CDR2 FQNNGV. Germline trimming cut 3 bases from V and 3 bases from J; bases unmatched to any gene: 4. The CDR3 runs to 14 residues. The chain's CDR3 is CASSFGTGDYGYTF. DNA for the CDR3: TGTGCCAGCAGCTTTGGCACAGGGGACTATGGCTACACCTTC. The full variable domain, with the rest looked up from reference TRBV11-2 and TRBJ1-2, is EAGVAQSPRYKIIEKRQSVAFWCNPISGHATLYWYQQILGQGPKLLIQFQNNGVVDDSQLPKDRFSAERLKGVDSTLKIQPAKLEDSAVYLCASSFGTGDYGYTFGSGTRLTVV.

DNA of the CDR3: TGCGCCAGCAGTGAAGGGACCGGATTAATGAACACTGAAGCTTTCTTT. It specifies CASSEGTGLMNTEAFF. This rearrangement joins TRBV10-1 to TRBJ1-1, with D possibly matching TRBD1 (5 bases). Germline CDR1 is WNHNN and CDR2 is SYGVQD (reference sequence). This CDR3 is 16 amino acids long. V lost 3 bases to trimming and J lost 0 bases, with 14 bases between them.

The chain joins TRBV7-3 to TRBJ2-3; the D is unclear. The length of the CDR3 is 13 residues. V was trimmed by 1 base and J by 4 bases, leaving 6 bases between them. Germline V gene lookup returns CDR1 SGHTA and CDR2 FQGTGA. DNA for the CDR3: TGTGCCAGCAGCTTAATCCCATCAGATACGCAGTATTTT. Translating it yields CASSLIPSDTQYF.

This clone occurred a few times. The chain joins TRBV5-5 to TRBJ1-6, with 10 positions matching TRBD1. Germline-derived CDR1 and CDR2 are SGHKS and YYEKEE (reference sequence). This CDR3 comprises 14 residues. V shed 4 bases, J shed 7 bases, and the junction held 2 bases outside the gene matches. CDR3 sequence: CASSRGQGNSPLHF. Written as DNA, the CDR3 is TGTGCCAGCAGCAGGGGACAGGGGAATTCACCCCTCCACTTT.

This chain connects TRBV27 to TRBJ1-1; 7 bases fit TRBD1. This CDR3 has 13 residues. The V and J ends lost 5 bases and 10 bases, in that order; junction bases with no gene match: 10. The germline V gene encodes CDR1 MNHEY and CDR2 SMNVEV (reference sequence). CDR3: CASSPWTGDGAFF. The DNA of the CDR3 is TGTGCCAGCAGTCCCTGGACAGGAGATGGAGCTTTCTTT.

The chain recombines TRBV28 with TRBJ1-1; unclear D gene. The V gene lost 7 bases and the J gene lost 1 base, with 19 bases spanning the gap. The CDR3 length is 16 residues. Germline lookup yields CDR1 MDHEN and CDR2 SYDVKM. CDR3 in amino acids: CASNPGGVRGNTEAFF. The CDR3, as DNA: TGTGCCAGCAACCCCGGAGGTGTGAGAGGGAACACTGAAGCTTTCTTT.

V gene TRBV6-5 combines with J gene TRBJ1-3; the D gene is possibly TRBD1 (5 bases). CDR3 size: 14 residues. V was shortened by 6 bases and J by 8 bases, with 17 bases between the two germline ends. Germline CDR1 MNHEY, CDR2 SVGAGI. CDR3 in DNA: TGTGCCAGCAGGCTACTCGGGGGGGTAGACACCATATATTTT. Encoded protein: CASRLLGGVDTIYF.

The rearrangement links TRBV7-9 to TRBJ1-2; a weak D match, TRBD1 (6 bases). Germline assignment: CDR1 SEHNR and CDR2 FQNEAQ (reference sequence). This CDR3 contains 12 residues. V lost 5 bases to trimming and J lost 8 bases, with 12 bases between them. The CDR3 DNA follows: TGTGCCAGCAGCCAGGACAGCGGGGGCTACACCTTC. Its translation is CASSQDSGGYTF.

V usage is TRBV2 and J usage is TRBJ1-1, with 7 positions matching TRBD1. With 4 bases clipped from V and 0 bases from J, the junction kept 2 bases outside the gene matches. The CDR3 is 14 residues long. In germline, CDR1 is SNHLY, CDR2 FYNNEI. For the CDR3, the DNA is TGTGCCAGCAGTGTTCAGGGGGTGAACACTGAAGCTTTCTTT. It specifies CASSVQGVNTEAFF.

The chain uses TRBV11-2 and TRBJ2-7; D call uncertain. V was shortened by 3 bases and J by 6 bases, with 6 bases between the two germline ends. This CDR3 has 11 residues. CDR1 is SGHAT and CDR2 is FQNNGV in the germline V gene. This chain's CDR3 is CASSFLAEQYF. CDR3 DNA sequence: TGTGCCAGCAGCTTTTTAGCCGAGCAGTACTTC.

The sample holds a few counts of this clone. The genes are TRBV7-1 and TRBJ1-3; tentative D call: TRBD1 (6 bases). TRBV7-1 is designated an ORF whose function remains uncertain. The CDR3 has 14 residues. V was shortened by 4 bases and J by 7 bases, with 14 bases between the two germline ends. The CDR3 reads CASSLGGEGNTIYF. In DNA form, the CDR3 reads TGTGCCAGCAGCTTAGGGGGGGAAGGGAACACCATATATTTT.

The V call is TRBV28, the J call TRBJ2-7; a weak D match, TRBD1 (5 bases). Germline V gene lookup returns CDR1 MDHEN and CDR2 SYDVKM. The CDR3 totals 12 residues. V was trimmed by 3 bases and J by 6 bases, leaving 9 bases between them. The CDR3: CASSFQGGEQYF. In DNA, the CDR3 is TGTGCCAGCAGTTTCCAGGGTGGCGAGCAGTACTTC.

This chain connects TRBV10-3 to TRBJ2-7; D is uncertain. The ends were cut back, 5 bases at V and 4 bases at J, with 18 bases in the middle. This CDR3 contains 15 residues. The germline gives CDR1 ENHRY, CDR2 SYGVKD. CDR3 coding DNA: TGTGCCATCAGTTTCAAAACGGACCCCGATTACGAGCAGTACTTC. Protein sequence: CAISFKTDPDYEQYF.

The count of this clone is one. This rearrangement joins TRBV6-5 to TRBJ2-1, with a possible D match to TRBD2 (5 bases). The V gene lost 0 bases and the J gene lost 2 bases, with 11 bases spanning the gap. Germline lookup yields CDR1 MNHEY and CDR2 SVGAGI. The CDR3 extends over 16 amino acids. The CDR3 sequence is CASSYSTSGAYNEQFF. The CDR3 coding sequence is TGTGCCAGCAGTTACTCTACCTCCGGGGCCTACAATGAGCAGTTCTTC.

The chain uses TRBV7-3 and TRBJ1-1, with TRBD1 as a possible D gene (5 bases). Germline V gene lookup returns CDR1 SGHTA and CDR2 FQGTGA. The CDR3 has 13 amino acids. V lost 4 bases and J 3 bases, leaving 9 bases between the germline ends. The CDR3 sequence: CASSSGWDTEAFF. The CDR3 coding sequence is TGTGCCAGCAGCTCAGGGTGGGACACTGAAGCTTTCTTT.

The chain links TRBV19 to TRBJ1-1, with 8 bases that match TRBD1. CDR1 and CDR2 from the germline V gene are LNHDA and SQIVND (reference sequence). The CDR3 contains 14 residues. The V and J ends lost 3 bases and 3 bases, in that order; junction bases with no gene match: 3. The CDR3: CASSMQGAYTEAFF. The CDR3 DNA sequence: TGTGCCAGTAGTATGCAGGGGGCGTACACTGAAGCTTTCTTT.

The chain is built from TRBV25-1 and TRBJ2-4, with D possibly TRBD1 on 6 matching bases. The CDR3 runs 16 residues. From germline, CDR1 is MGHDK and CDR2 SYGVNS. V gave up 4 bases and J gave up 4 bases, with 17 bases separating them. CDR3 DNA: TGTGCCAGCAGTGGGCCTTGGACGGGACAAAAAAACATTCAGTACTTC. As protein: CASSGPWTGQKNIQYF.

This chain uses TRBV13 with TRBJ2-2, with 9 bases lining up with TRBD2. With 7 bases clipped from V and 2 bases from J, the junction kept 8 bases outside the gene matches. CDR1 is PRHDT and CDR2 is FYEKMQ in the germline V gene (reference sequence). There are 16 residues in the CDR3. In nucleotides, the CDR3 is TGTGCCAGCACCGGGACTAGCCCTTCTAACACCGGGGAGCTGTTTTTT. Its translation: CASTGTSPSNTGELFF.

The chain joins TRBV7-3 to TRBJ1-2, with 10 bases identical to TRBD1. The CDR3 is made up of 15 amino acids. With V trimmed by 5 bases and J by 4 bases, 7 bases remained unmatched. Germline V gives CDR1 SGHTA, CDR2 FQGTGA. CDR3 nucleotides: TGTGCCAGCAGCCCGGACAGGGGGTCGCCCTATGGCTACACCTTC. This gives the protein CASSPDRGSPYGYTF.

By share, this clone ranks as medium-sized. The J gene is TRBJ2-1, the V gene TRBV9, with 9 positions matching TRBD2. The length of the CDR3 is 18 residues. The J segment lost 0 bases and the V segment lost 0 bases, leaving 7 bases of the junction unmatched. Germline lookup yields CDR1 SGDLS and CDR2 YYNGEE. CDR3 sequence reads: CASSVVAGAIYSYNEQFF. CDR3 nucleotide sequence: TGTGCCAGCAGCGTAGTAGCGGGGGCGATCTACTCCTACAATGAGCAGTTCTTC.

The chain carries TRBV7-2 and TRBJ2-7; 8 bases match TRBD1. Germline CDR1 reads SGHTA; CDR2 reads FQGNSA. Unmatched junction bases numbered 5, after V lost 5 bases and J lost 2 bases. The CDR3 length is 14 residues. CDR3 coding DNA: TGTGCCAGCAGCCAGAGGACAGGGCCCTACGAGCAGTACTTC. Translating it yields CASSQRTGPYEQYF.

The CDR3 sequence: CASSMGLAEAFF. For the CDR3, the DNA is TGTGCCAGCAGCATGGGACTTGCTGAAGCTTTCTTT. The gene calls are TRBV7-2 and TRBJ1-1, with D maybe TRBD1 (5 bases). This CDR3 region has 12 residues. Trimming took off 5 bases at V and 6 bases at J, with 10 bases between the two ends. The germline gives CDR1 SGHTA, CDR2 FQGNSA.

The CDR3 DNA sequence: TGTGCCAGCAGTCCCGCTGACAGTACTAACTATGGCTACACCTTC. It is translated as CASSPADSTNYGYTF. V usage is TRBV6-6 and J usage is TRBJ1-2, with D maybe TRBD1 (5 bases). Germline V CDR1 and CDR2: MNHNY, SVGAGI (reference sequence). This CDR3 contains 15 residues. V lost 5 bases, J lost 0 bases, and 13 bases lay in between.

This clone came up once. The rearrangement joins TRBV10-3 to TRBJ1-2, with TRBD1 identical over 7 bases. The germline V gene encodes CDR1 ENHRY and CDR2 SYGVKD. V lost 5 bases to trimming and J lost 2 bases; unmatched junction nucleotides: 5. The length of the CDR3 is 14 residues. The CDR3 nucleotides read TGTGCCATCAGTAAACAACAGGGGAACTATGGCTACACCTTC. This sequence encodes CAISKQQGNYGYTF.